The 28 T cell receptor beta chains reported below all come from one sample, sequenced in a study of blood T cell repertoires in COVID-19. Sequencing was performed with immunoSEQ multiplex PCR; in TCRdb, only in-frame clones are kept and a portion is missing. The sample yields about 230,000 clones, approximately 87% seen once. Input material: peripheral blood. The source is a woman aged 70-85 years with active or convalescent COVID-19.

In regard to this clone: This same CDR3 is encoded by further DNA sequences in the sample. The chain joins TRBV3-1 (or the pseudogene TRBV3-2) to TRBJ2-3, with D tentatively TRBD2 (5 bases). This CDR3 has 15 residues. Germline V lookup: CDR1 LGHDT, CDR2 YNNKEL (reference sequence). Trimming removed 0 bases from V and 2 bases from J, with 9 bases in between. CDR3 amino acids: CASSQESDYTDTQYF. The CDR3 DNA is TGTGCCAGCAGCCAAGAATCCGACTACACAGATACGCAGTATTTT.

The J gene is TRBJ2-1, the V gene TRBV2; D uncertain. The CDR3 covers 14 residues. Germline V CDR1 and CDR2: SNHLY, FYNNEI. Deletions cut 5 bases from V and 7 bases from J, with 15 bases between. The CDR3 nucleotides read TGTGCCAGCAGTTGGCACGCACCGACAAATGAGCAGTTCTTC. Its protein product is CASSWHAPTNEQFF. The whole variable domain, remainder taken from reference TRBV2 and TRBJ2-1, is EPEVTQTPSHQVTQMGQEVILRCVPISNHLYFYWYRQILGQKVEFLVSFYNNEISEKSEIFDDQFSVERPDGSNFTLKIRSTKLEDSAMYFCASSWHAPTNEQFFGPGTRLTVL.

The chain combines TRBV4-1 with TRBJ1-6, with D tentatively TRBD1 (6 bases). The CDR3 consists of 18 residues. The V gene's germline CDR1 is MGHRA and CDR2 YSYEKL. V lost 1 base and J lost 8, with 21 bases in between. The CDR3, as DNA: TGCGCCAGCAGCCAAGGTTCAGCTCAGGCCTACAGGGATTCACCCCTCCACTTT. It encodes CASSQGSAQAYRDSPLHF.

CDR3 loop: CASMTWGLAGEQYF. The CDR3 DNA follows: TGTGCCAGCATGACCTGGGGGCTAGCGGGCGAGCAGTACTTC. The rearrangement joins TRBV28 to TRBJ2-7; TRBD2 matches 8 bases. Trimming removed 7 bases from V and 6 bases from J; junction bases left unmatched: 11. Per germline, CDR1 MDHEN and CDR2 SYDVKM. The CDR3 is made up of 14 amino acids.

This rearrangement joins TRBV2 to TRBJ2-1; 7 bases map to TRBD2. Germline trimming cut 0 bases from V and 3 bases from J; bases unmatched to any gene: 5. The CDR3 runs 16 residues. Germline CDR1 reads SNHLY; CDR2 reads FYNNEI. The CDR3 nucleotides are TGTGCCAGCAGTGAAGCGTGGTCGGGGGGCTACAATGAGCAGTTCTTC. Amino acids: CASSEAWSGGYNEQFF.

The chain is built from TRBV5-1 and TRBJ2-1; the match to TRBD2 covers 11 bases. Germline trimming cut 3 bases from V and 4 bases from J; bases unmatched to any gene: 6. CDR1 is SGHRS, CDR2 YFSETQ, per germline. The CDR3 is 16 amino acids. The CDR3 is CASSSRTSGPYNEQFF. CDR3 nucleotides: TGCGCCAGCAGCTCCCGGACTAGCGGGCCGTACAATGAGCAGTTCTTC.

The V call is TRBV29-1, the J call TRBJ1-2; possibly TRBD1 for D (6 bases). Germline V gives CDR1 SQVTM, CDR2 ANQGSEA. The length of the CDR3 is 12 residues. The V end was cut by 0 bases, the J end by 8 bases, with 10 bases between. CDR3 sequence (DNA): TGCAGCGTTGAAGATGGGGGCGTAGGCTACACCTTC. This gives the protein CSVEDGGVGYTF. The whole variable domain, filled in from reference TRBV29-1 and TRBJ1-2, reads SAVISQKPSRDICQRGTSLTIQCQVDSQVTMMFWYRQQPGQSLTLIATANQGSEATYESGFVIDKFPISRPNLTFSTLTVSNMSPEDSSIYLCSVEDGGVGYTFGSGTRLTVV.

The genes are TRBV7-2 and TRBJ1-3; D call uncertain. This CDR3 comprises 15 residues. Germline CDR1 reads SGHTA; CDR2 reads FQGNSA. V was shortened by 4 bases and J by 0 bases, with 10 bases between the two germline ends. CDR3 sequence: CASSSYTFSGNTIYF. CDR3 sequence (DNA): TGTGCCAGCAGCTCATACACCTTCTCTGGAAACACCATATATTTT.

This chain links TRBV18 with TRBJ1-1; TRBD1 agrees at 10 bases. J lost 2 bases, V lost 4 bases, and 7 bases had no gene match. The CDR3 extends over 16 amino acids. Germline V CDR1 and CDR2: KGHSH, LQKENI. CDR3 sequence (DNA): TGTGCCAGCTCACTGGACAGGGGGAAGGATAACACTGAAGCTTTCTTT. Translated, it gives CASSLDRGKDNTEAFF.

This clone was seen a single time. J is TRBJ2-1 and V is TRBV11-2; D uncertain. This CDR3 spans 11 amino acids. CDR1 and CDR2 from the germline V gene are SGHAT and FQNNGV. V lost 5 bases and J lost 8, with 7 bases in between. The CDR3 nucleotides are TGTGCCAGCAGCATCTTCGATGAGCAGTTCTTC. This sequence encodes CASSIFDEQFF.

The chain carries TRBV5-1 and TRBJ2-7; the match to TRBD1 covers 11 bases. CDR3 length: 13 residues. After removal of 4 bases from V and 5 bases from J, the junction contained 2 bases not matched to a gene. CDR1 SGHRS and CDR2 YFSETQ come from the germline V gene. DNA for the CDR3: TGCGCCAGCAGCAAGGGACAGGGGGACGAGCAGTACTTC. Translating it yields CASSKGQGDEQYF.

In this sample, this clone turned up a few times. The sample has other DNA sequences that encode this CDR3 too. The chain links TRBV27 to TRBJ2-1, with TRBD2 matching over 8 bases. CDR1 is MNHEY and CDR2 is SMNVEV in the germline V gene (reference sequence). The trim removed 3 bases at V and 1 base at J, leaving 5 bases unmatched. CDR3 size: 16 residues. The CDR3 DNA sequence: TGTGCCAGCAGTTTCGTTAGCGGGACTTCCTACAATGAGCAGTTCTTC. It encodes CASSFVSGTSYNEQFF.

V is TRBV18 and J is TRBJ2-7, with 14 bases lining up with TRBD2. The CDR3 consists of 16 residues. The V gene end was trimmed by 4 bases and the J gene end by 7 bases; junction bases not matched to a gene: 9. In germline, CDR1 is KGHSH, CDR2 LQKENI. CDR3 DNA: TGTGCCAGCTCACGGGGGACTAGCGGGGGAATGGGAGAGCAGTACTTC. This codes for CASSRGTSGGMGEQYF.

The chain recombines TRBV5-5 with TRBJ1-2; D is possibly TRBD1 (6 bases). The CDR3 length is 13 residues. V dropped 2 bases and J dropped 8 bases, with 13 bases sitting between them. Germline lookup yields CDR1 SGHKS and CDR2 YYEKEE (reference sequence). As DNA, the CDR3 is TGTGCCAGCAGCTTACTGGGGGCTGGCGGCTACACCTTC. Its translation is CASSLLGAGGYTF.

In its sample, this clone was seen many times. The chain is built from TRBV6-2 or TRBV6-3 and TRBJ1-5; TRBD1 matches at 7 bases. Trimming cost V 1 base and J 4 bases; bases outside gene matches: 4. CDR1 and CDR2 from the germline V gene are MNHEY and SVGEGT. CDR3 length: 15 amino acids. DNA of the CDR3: TGTGCCAGCAGTTACTGGGGACAGATTAATCAGCCCCAGCATTTT. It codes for CASSYWGQINQPQHF.

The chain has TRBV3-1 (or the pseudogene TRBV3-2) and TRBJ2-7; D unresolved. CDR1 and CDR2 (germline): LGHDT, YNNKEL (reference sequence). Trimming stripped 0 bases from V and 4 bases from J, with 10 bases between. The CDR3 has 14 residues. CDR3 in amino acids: CASSQELENYEQYF. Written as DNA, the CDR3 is TGTGCCAGCAGCCAAGAGTTAGAAAATTACGAGCAGTACTTC.

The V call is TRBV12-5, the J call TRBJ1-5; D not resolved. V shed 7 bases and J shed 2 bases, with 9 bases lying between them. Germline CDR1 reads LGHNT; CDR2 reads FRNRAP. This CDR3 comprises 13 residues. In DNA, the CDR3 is TGTGCTAGTGCTTCCGGGGGCAATCAGCCCCAGCATTTT. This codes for CASASGGNQPQHF.

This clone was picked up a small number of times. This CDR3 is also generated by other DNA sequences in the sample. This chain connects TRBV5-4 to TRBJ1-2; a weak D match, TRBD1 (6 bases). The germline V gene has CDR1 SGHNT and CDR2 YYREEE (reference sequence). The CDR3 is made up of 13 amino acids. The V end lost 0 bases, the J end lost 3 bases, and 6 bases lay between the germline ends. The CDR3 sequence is CASSLDRDYGYTF. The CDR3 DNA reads TGTGCCAGCAGCTTGGACAGGGACTATGGCTACACCTTC. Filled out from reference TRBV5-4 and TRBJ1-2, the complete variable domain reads ETGVTQSPTHLIKTRGQQVTLRCSSQSGHNTVSWYQQALGQGPQFIFQYYREEENGRGNFPPRFSGLQFPNYSSELNVNALELDDSALYLCASSLDRDYGYTFGSGTRLTVV.

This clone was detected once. CDR3 DNA sequence: TGTGCCAGCAGCTTAGGCGCGGCGGGGGGCACAGATACGCAGTATTTT. It encodes CASSLGAAGGTDTQYF. The J gene is TRBJ2-3, the V gene TRBV7-6; TRBD2 agrees at 7 bases. This CDR3 contains 16 residues. Germline V gene sequence: CDR1 SGHVS, CDR2 FNYEAQ. The V and J ends lost 1 base and 1 base, in that order; junction bases with no gene match: 5.

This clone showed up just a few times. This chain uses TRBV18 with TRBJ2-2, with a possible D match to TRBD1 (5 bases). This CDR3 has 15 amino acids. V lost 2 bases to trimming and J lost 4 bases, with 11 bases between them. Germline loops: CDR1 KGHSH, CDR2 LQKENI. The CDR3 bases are TGTGCCAGCTCACCAAAACAGGCACCCACCGGGGAGCTGTTTTTT. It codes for CASSPKQAPTGELFF.

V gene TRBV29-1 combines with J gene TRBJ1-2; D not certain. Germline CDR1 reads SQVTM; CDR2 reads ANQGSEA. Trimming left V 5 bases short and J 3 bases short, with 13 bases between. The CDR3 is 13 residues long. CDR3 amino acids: CSVRTAADYGYTF. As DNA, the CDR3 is TGCAGCGTTAGAACCGCCGCGGACTATGGCTACACCTTC.

The CDR3 nucleotides are TGTGCCAGCAGACGCGAGCCCCCGGGCGCAGGGAAGCAGTACTTC. Translated: CASRREPPGAGKQYF. The rearrangement uses TRBV6-5 and TRBJ2-7, with D maybe TRBD1 (5 bases). The CDR3 is 15 amino acids. The germline V and J ends were trimmed by 6 bases and 8 bases, with 23 bases remaining between them. CDR1 is MNHEY, CDR2 SVGAGI, per germline.

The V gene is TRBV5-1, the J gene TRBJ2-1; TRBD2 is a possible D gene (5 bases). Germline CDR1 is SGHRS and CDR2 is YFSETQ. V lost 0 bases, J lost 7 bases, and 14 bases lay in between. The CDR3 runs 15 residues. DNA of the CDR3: TGCGCCAGCAGCTTGGCCTCGAGATCGGGGAATGAGCAGTTCTTC. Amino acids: CASSLASRSGNEQFF.

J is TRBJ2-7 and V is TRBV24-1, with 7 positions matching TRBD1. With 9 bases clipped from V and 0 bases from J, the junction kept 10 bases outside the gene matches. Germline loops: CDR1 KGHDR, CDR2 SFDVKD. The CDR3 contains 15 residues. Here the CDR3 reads CATSTGQVGSYEQYF. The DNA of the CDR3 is TGTGCCACCTCCACCGGACAGGTCGGCTCCTACGAGCAGTACTTC.

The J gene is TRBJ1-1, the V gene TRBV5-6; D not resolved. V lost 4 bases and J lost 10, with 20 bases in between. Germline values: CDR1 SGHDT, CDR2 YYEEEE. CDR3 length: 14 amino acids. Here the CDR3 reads CASSLLMGEIGAFF. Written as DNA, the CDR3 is TGTGCCAGCAGCCTCCTGATGGGAGAAATTGGAGCTTTCTTT.

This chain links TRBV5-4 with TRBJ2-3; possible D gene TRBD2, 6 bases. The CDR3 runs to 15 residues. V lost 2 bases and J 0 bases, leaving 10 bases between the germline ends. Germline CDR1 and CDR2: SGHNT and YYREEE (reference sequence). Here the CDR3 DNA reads TGTGCCAGCAGCTTACGCGGGGCTAGCACAGATACGCAGTATTTT. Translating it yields CASSLRGASTDTQYF.

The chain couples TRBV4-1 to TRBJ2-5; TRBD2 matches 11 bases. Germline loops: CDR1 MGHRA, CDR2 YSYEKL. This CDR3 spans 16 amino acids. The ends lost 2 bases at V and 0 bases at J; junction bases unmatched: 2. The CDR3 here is CASSQWGLADQETQYF. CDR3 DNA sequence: TGCGCCAGCAGCCAATGGGGACTAGCGGACCAAGAGACCCAGTACTTC.

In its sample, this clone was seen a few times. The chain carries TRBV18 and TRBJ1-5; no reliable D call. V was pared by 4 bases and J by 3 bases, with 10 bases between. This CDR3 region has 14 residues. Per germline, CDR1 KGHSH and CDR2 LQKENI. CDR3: CASSLSRINQPQHF. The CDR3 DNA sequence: TGTGCCAGCTCACTATCCAGGATCAATCAGCCCCAGCATTTT.